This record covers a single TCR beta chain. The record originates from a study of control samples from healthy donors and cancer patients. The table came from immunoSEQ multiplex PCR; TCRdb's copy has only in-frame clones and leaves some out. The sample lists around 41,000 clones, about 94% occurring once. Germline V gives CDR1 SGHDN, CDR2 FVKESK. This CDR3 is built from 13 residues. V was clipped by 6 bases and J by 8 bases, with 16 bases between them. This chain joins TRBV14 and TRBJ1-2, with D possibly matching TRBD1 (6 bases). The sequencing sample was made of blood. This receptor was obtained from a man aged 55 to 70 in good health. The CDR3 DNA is TGTGCCAGCAGGCAACAGGGATGGGCCGGCTACACCTTC. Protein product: CASRQQGWAGYTF.